Here is one T cell receptor beta chain with its context. Its antigen is as yet unknown. These data are taken from a study of T cell repertoires in cytomegalovirus infection. As for the study in general: CMV epitopes, recently identified HLA-C-restricted and well-studied HLA-B-restricted, were used. Through public TCR beta signatures, both CMV infection and matching HLA type were indicated.

Study-wide findings and caveats: Pooled public TCR beta family frequency picked out CMV carriers with the relevant HLA. HLA-C-restricted, CMV-specific TCR beta clonotypes were dominant ex vivo.

MiXCR, run by TCRdb on the reads, gives a single entry per CDR3 protein. The sample lists about 900,000 distinct CDR3 sequences, less than 35% occurring once. Germline values: CDR1 MNHEY, CDR2 SMNVEV (reference sequence). The V end was cut by 0 bases, the J end by 5 bases, with 11 bases between. This CDR3 contains 14 residues. The TCR sequence derives from a human donor in good health (CMV status not recorded). Some clones in this sample may be carry-over from other donors' samples. This sequence joins TRBV27 and TRBJ2-7; D remains unclear. This specimen was cultured CD8+ T cells from PBMCs, taken from culture after CMV antigen stimulation. CDR3 amino acids: CASSLSEGFDEQYF. DNA of the CDR3: TGTGCCAGCAGTTTATCGGAAGGGTTCGACGAGCAGTACTTC.